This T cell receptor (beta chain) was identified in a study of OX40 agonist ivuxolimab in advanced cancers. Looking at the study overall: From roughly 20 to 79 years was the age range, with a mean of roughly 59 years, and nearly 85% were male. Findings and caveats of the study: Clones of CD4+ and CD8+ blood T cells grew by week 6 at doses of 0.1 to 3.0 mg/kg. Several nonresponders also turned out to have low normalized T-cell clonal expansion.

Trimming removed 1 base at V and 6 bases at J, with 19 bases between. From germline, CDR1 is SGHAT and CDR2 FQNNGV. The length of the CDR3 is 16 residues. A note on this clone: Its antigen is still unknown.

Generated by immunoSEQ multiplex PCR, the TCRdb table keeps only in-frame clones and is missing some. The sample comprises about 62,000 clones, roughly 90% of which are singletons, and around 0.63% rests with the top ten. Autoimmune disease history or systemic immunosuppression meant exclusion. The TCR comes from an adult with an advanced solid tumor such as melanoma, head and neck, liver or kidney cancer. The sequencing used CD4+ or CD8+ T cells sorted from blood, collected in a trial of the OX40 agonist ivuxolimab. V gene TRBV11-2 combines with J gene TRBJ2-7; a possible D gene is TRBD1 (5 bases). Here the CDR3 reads CASSLGGASQTGEQYF. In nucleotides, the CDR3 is TGTGCCAGCAGCTTAGGGGGCGCATCTCAAACAGGCGAGCAGTACTTC.